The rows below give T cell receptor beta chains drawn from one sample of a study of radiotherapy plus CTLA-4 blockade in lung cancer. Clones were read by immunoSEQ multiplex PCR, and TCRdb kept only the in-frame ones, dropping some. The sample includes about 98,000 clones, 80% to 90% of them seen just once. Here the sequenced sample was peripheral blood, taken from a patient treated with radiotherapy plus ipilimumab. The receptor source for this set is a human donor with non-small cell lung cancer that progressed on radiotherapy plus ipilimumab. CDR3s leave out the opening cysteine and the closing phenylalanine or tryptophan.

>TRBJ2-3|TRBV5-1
ASAEAGVADTQY
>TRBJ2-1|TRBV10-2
ASSDLSRGPKVYNEQF
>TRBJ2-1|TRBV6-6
ASSSTGGSVGEQF
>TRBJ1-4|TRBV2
ASSEEGRGLSKLF
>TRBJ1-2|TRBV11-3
ASSLGGLHYGYT
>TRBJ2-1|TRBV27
ASSLGSYNEQF
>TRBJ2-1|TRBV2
ASSRTSGRAEEQF
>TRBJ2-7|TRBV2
ASLLFRANNEQY
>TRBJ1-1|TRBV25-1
ASRPLGNTEAF
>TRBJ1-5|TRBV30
AWSGTSYQPQH
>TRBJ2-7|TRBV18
ASSPLGSGRRDEQY